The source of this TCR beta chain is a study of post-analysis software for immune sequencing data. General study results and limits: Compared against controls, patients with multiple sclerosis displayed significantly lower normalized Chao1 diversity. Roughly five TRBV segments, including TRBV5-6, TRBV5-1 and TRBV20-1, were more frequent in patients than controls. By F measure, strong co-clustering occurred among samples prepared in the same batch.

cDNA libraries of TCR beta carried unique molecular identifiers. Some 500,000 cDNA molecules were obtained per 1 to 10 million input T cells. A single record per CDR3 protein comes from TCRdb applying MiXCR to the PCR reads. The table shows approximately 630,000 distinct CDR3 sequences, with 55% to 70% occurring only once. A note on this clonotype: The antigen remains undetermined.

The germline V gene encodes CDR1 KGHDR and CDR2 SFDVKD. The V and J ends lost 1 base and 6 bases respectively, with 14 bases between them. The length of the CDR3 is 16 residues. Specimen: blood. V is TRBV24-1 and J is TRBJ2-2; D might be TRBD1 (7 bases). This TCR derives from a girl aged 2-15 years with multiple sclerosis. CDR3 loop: CATSDLKQGRSGELFF. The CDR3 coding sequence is TGTGCCACCAGTGATTTAAAACAGGGGAGGTCCGGGGAGCTGTTTTTT.